The rows below give T cell receptor beta chains drawn from one sample of a study of cytomegalovirus exposure and HLA in healthy donors. Sequencing was performed with immunoSEQ multiplex PCR; in TCRdb, only in-frame clones are kept and a portion is missing. The sample yields 170,000 or so clones, about 78% seen once. The specimen was PBMCs. These receptors originate from a man in his 60s in good health and CMV-seronegative. CDR3s include the opening cysteine and the closing phenylalanine or tryptophan. A D gene is named only where the DNA matches it firmly. A clone size is listed for some rows: how often the clone was seen (once, few, many), or a class if it is expanded.

CDR3 DNA	CDR3 protein	J gene	V gene	D gene	clone size
TGTGCCAGCAGGGATAGCGGGGAGGTCCAAGAGACCCAGTACTTC	CASRDSGEVQETQYF	TRBJ2-5	TRBV7-6	TRBD2	-
TGCGCCAGCAGCTTGGTAGCGGGAGGGCGGGAGCAGTACTTC	CASSLVAGGREQYF	TRBJ2-7	TRBV5-1	TRBD2	few
TGTGCCAGCAGCCAGAGACTAGCGGTAAACACCGGGGAGCTGTTTTTT	CASSQRLAVNTGELFF	TRBJ2-2	TRBV7-3	TRBD2	-
TGTGCCAGTATTAGAGACGGGAGGATTCTGAACACTGAAGCTTTCTTT	CASIRDGRILNTEAFF	TRBJ1-1	TRBV19	-	-
TGTGCCAGCAGCTTAGGGGTGACAGGGATTTCACCCCTCCACTTT	CASSLGVTGISPLHF	TRBJ1-6	TRBV7-8	TRBD1	once
TGCGCCAGCAGCCAAGGACAGGTGATTGACGAGCAGTACTTC	CASSQGQVIDEQYF	TRBJ2-7	TRBV5-1	TRBD1	-
TGTGCCAGCTCCCCGTTGGGAGGTCCCGAGCAGTACTTC	CASSPLGGPEQYF	TRBJ2-7	TRBV18	-	-
TGTGCCAGCAGCTTGGGAGACAGGGTGTACACTGAAGCTTTCTTT	CASSLGDRVYTEAFF	TRBJ1-1	TRBV5-5	TRBD1	-
TGTGCCAGCAGCGCCGAAATTTCCGGGACAGCTTTATCACCTGGGGCCAACGTCCTGACTTTC	CASSAEISGTALSPGANVLTF	TRBJ2-6	TRBV9	TRBD1	-
TGTGCCAGCAGCTTAGAGGGAAATGACGAGCAGTACTTC	CASSLEGNDEQYF	TRBJ2-7	TRBV5-8	-	-
TGTGCCAGCAGCTTAGAATCCGGGTATAATGAAAAACTGTTTTTT	CASSLESGYNEKLFF	TRBJ1-4	TRBV7-9	-	-
TGTGCCAGCAGTTTATTAAGCGCCTTCAAAGAGACCCAGTACTTC	CASSLLSAFKETQYF	TRBJ2-5	TRBV28	-	-
TGCGCCAGCAGCCAAGATCCCGGCGGAGAGACCCAGTACTTC	CASSQDPGGETQYF	TRBJ2-5	TRBV4-3	-	once
TGTGCCAGCTCACTAGGGACAGGGTACAATCAGCCCCAGCATTTT	CASSLGTGYNQPQHF	TRBJ1-5	TRBV18	TRBD1	few
TGTGCCATCAGTGACGTGGGTCAGGGGGCCGGCACTGAAGCTTTCTTT	CAISDVGQGAGTEAFF	TRBJ1-1	TRBV10-3	TRBD1	-
TGTGCCACCAGCAGAGATTTAGCGGGAGGGCCTTTTCGGTACTTC	CATSRDLAGGPFRYF	TRBJ2-5	TRBV15	TRBD2	-
TGTGCCAGCAGCTTATCCTTCTCGAACACTGAAGCTTTCTTT	CASSLSFSNTEAFF	TRBJ1-1	TRBV7-9	-	-
TGCAGCGTTGGGGGGACAGGTTTGGAGCAGTACTTC	CSVGGTGLEQYF	TRBJ2-7	TRBV29-1	TRBD1	-
TGCAGTGCTAGCGACAACTACGAGCAGTACTTC	CSASDNYEQYF	TRBJ2-7	TRBV20-1	-	-
TGCGCCAGCAGCAAAGCGGGGGGGCCTCTTGAGCAGTTCTTC	CASSKAGGPLEQFF	TRBJ2-1	TRBV10-1	TRBD2	-
TGTGCCAGCAGCTTCCCAGGCGGGCAGAACGGCTACAATGAGCAGTTCTTC	CASSFPGGQNGYNEQFF	TRBJ2-1	TRBV7-9	-	-
TGTGCCAGCAGCTCTAGGGAGACTAGGTACAATGAGCAGTTCTTC	CASSSRETRYNEQFF	TRBJ2-1	TRBV7-6	-	-
TGCGCCAGCAGCCCGATCAGCCGGGGACAGGGAGTACCCGGGGAGCTGTTTTTT	CASSPISRGQGVPGELFF	TRBJ2-2	TRBV5-1	TRBD1	-
TGTGCCAGCTCACCGACCCCTCGGGGGGGTGAAAAACTGTTTTTT	CASSPTPRGGEKLFF	TRBJ1-4	TRBV18	-	once
TGTGCCAGCAGCTCTACTCGGACAGTCTTCTACGAGCAGTACTTC	CASSSTRTVFYEQYF	TRBJ2-7	TRBV28	-	-
TGTGCCAGCAGTTCCGGACAGGGGATGAACACTGAAGCTTTCTTT	CASSSGQGMNTEAFF	TRBJ1-1	TRBV27	TRBD1	-
TGTGCCAGCAGGGTAATGACAGGGGGCGGCACAGATACGCAGTATTTT	CASRVMTGGGTDTQYF	TRBJ2-3	TRBV2	TRBD1	-
TGTGCCAGCAGTTTCATACAGGGGGGAGCTAATGAAAAACTGTTTTTT	CASSFIQGGANEKLFF	TRBJ1-4	TRBV27	TRBD1	-
TGTGCCAGCAGCCCCGGACAGCTAATTTGGGGCTACACCTTC	CASSPGQLIWGYTF	TRBJ1-2	TRBV5-6	-	-
TGTGCCAGCAGTTTGGCGAGGTGCGAAGCTTTCTTT	CASSLARCEAFF	TRBJ1-1	TRBV28	-	-